The rows below give T cell receptor beta chains drawn from one sample of a study of blood T cells in healthy people across ages. MiXCR, applied by TCRdb to the 5' RACE reads, yields one record per CDR3 protein. The sample has roughly 1,800,000 distinct CDR3 sequences, less than 50% seen once; the top ten hold approximately 2.1%. The sample was blood. These receptors were obtained from a woman aged 40 to 50 in good health. The CDR3 runs from the conserved cysteine through the conserved F or W. A D gene is named only where the DNA matches it firmly. Rows may omit the clone size; those that give it use once, few, many or a size class.

cdr3_length	v_call	j_call	clone_size	d_call	cdr3_aa	cdr3_nt
13	TRBV2	TRBJ1-1	.	.	CASSEAQVSEAFF	TGTGCCAGCAGTGAAGCGCAGGTGTCAGAAGCTTTCTTT
14	TRBV6-2/TRBV6-3	TRBJ2-5	.	.	CASTQGGTSETQYF	TGTGCCAGCACCCAAGGAGGAACATCAGAGACCCAGTACTTC
14	TRBV20-1	TRBJ2-3	few	.	CSARDMRRTDTQYF	TGCAGTGCTAGAGATATGCGGCGCACAGATACGCAGTATTTT
14	TRBV5-1	TRBJ2-5	.	.	CASSSGRIQETQYF	TGTGCCAGCAGCTCCGGACGGATACAAGAGACCCAGTACTTC
16	TRBV20-1	TRBJ1-6	many	.	CSATPLRGPIGSPLHF	TGCAGTGCCACCCCACTTCGGGGCCCTATCGGTTCACCCCTCCACTTT
12	TRBV27	TRBJ2-1	.	.	CASSPTGFEQFF	TGTGCCAGCAGTCCGACGGGGTTTGAGCAGTTCTTC
12	TRBV10-3	TRBJ2-3	few	.	CAISEPRDTQYF	TGTGCCATCAGTGAGCCGAGAGATACGCAGTATTTT
15	TRBV7-2	TRBJ2-5	.	TRBD2	CASRSTSGEEETQYF	TGTGCCAGCAGATCGACTAGCGGGGAAGAAGAGACCCAGTACTTC
17	TRBV2	TRBJ2-1	.	.	CASISGVGNTPYNEQFF	TGTGCCAGCATCTCCGGTGTCGGTAACACCCCCTACAATGAGCAGTTCTTC
12	TRBV20-1	TRBJ1-4	.	.	CSARVLNEKLFF	TGCAGTGCTAGAGTTCTTAATGAAAAACTGTTTTTT
15	TRBV28	TRBJ1-5	.	TRBD1	CASSIQQGAGQPQHF	TGTGCCAGCAGTATACAACAGGGGGCTGGACAGCCCCAGCATTTT
15	TRBV14	TRBJ2-7	.	.	CASSQDNRRSYEQYF	TGTGCCAGCAGCCAAGATAACAGGCGTTCCTACGAGCAGTACTTC
16	TRBV4-2	TRBJ1-5	few	.	CASSQDLPAPDQPQHF	TGTGCCAGCAGCCAAGATCTCCCAGCTCCCGATCAGCCCCAGCATTTT
15	TRBV6-5	TRBJ2-1	few	.	CASSYVVTFWDEQFF	TGTGCCAGCAGTTACGTGGTAACCTTCTGGGATGAGCAGTTCTTC
15	TRBV7-2	TRBJ1-2	.	TRBD1	CASSMGQGDNYGYTF	TGTGCCAGCAGCATGGGACAGGGGGATAACTATGGCTACACCTTC
12	TRBV20-1	TRBJ1-2	.	.	CSAPPRTQGYTF	TGCAGTGCTCCGCCCCGGACGCAAGGCTACACCTTC
13	TRBV4-1	TRBJ2-3	.	.	CASSSERWDTQYF	TGCGCCAGCAGCTCAGAGCGGTGGGATACGCAGTATTTT
16	TRBV6-5	TRBJ2-3	.	.	CASSYSGARRGDTQYF	TGTGCCAGCAGTTACTCAGGGGCTCGTAGGGGAGATACGCAGTATTTT
13	TRBV5-6	TRBJ2-5	.	.	CASSSTLEETQYF	TGTGCCAGCAGCTCCACCCTTGAAGAGACCCAGTACTTC
14	TRBV25-1	TRBJ2-1	.	.	CASSGHAPRDEQFF	TGTGCCAGCAGCGGACATGCTCCAAGGGATGAGCAGTTCTTC
15	TRBV6-5	TRBJ2-5	.	.	CASSYSRGKLETQYF	TGTGCCAGCAGTTACTCTAGGGGGAAGTTAGAGACCCAGTACTTC
14	TRBV6-6	TRBJ1-6	.	TRBD1	CASNPGQSNSPLHF	TGTGCCAGCAATCCGGGACAGTCAAATTCACCCCTCCACTTT
12	TRBV7-2	TRBJ2-1	.	.	CASGRQSNEQFF	TGTGCCAGCGGTCGACAGTCCAATGAGCAGTTCTTC
15	TRBV7-8	TRBJ2-1	.	.	CASSLELSAGNEQFF	TGTGCCAGCAGCTTAGAATTAAGCGCGGGAAATGAGCAGTTCTTC
17	TRBV6-1	TRBJ2-7	few	.	CASSEFTFPSGPLEQYF	TGTGCCAGCAGTGAATTCACCTTTCCCTCAGGGCCCCTCGAGCAGTACTTC
10	TRBV7-2	TRBJ2-5	few	.	CATRGAYLYF	TGTGCCACACGGGGGGCGTATCTGTACTTC
15	TRBV7-2	TRBJ2-1	few	.	CASSPQALGYNEQFF	TGTGCCAGCAGCCCTCAAGCGTTGGGTTACAATGAGCAGTTCTTC
17	TRBV6-1	TRBJ1-2	.	TRBD1	CASSNNRDRDSRNGYTF	TGTGCCAGCAGCAACAACCGGGACAGGGATTCAAGGAATGGCTACACCTTC
17	TRBV12-3/TRBV12-4	TRBJ2-1	once	TRBD2	CASTVGLAGGFGNEQFF	TGTGCCAGCACCGTGGGGCTAGCGGGGGGATTTGGCAATGAGCAGTTCTTC
15	TRBV6-5	TRBJ2-7	.	.	CASSLCSTGSYEQYF	TGTGCCAGCAGCCTATGTTCGACAGGAAGCTACGAGCAGTACTTC
14	TRBV11-2	TRBJ2-3	once	.	CASSLMASLDTQYF	TGTGCCAGCAGCTTAATGGCTAGTTTGGATACGCAGTATTTT
16	TRBV2	TRBJ2-7	few	.	CASSEAGQGRIYEQYF	TGTGCCAGCAGTGAAGCGGGCCAGGGACGGATCTACGAGCAGTACTTC
17	TRBV3-1	TRBJ2-4	.	TRBD1	CASSPLAAGGAKNIQYF	TGTGCCAGCAGCCCGCTAGCCGCAGGGGGAGCCAAAAACATTCAGTACTTC
16	TRBV3-1	TRBJ2-3	.	.	CASSQEGLAPRDTQYF	TGTGCCAGCAGCCAAGAGGGTCTAGCCCCCAGAGATACGCAGTATTTT
14	TRBV29-1	TRBJ2-1	few	TRBD2	CSVRRGASYNEQFF	TGCAGCGTAAGGCGGGGGGCCTCCTACAATGAGCAGTTCTTC
20	TRBV28	TRBJ2-4	few	TRBD2	CASSHSWTSGGVLAKNIQYF	TGTGCCAGCAGTCACTCCTGGACTAGCGGGGGCGTACTAGCCAAAAACATTCAGTACTTC
13	TRBV6-5	TRBJ1-4	.	.	CTSSYTRDEKLFF	TGTACCAGCAGTTACACCAGGGACGAAAAACTGTTTTTT
14	TRBV7-9	TRBJ2-1	.	.	CASSLAMTAVEQFF	TGTGCCAGCAGCTTGGCCATGACAGCGGTCGAGCAGTTCTTC
15	TRBV12-3/TRBV12-4	TRBJ2-7	.	TRBD1	CASSRLGQMQETLYF	TGTGCCAGCAGTCGACTGGGACAGATGCAAGAGACCCTGTACTTC
18	TRBV7-9	TRBJ1-6	once	TRBD1	CASSLWVGGTGNNSPLHF	TGTGCCAGCAGCTTATGGGTTGGCGGGACAGGGAATAATTCACCCCTCCACTTT
17	TRBV20-1	TRBJ2-4	.	.	CSARTHLGVLAKNIQYF	TGCAGTGCTAGGACCCACTTAGGGGTCCTAGCCAAAAACATTCAGTACTTC
17	TRBV6-5	TRBJ2-1	few	TRBD1	CASSYSRTGMGDNEQFF	TGTGCCAGCAGTTACTCGAGGACAGGGATGGGCGACAATGAGCAGTTCTTC
17	TRBV29-1	TRBJ2-1	few	TRBD1	CSARASLAGQGYNEQFF	TGCAGCGCCCGAGCAAGTCTTGCCGGACAGGGCTACAATGAGCAGTTCTTC
12	TRBV29-1	TRBJ2-3	few	.	CSAGGETDTQYF	TGCAGCGCTGGGGGCGAGACAGATACGCAGTATTTT
15	TRBV3-1	TRBJ2-7	few	TRBD1	CASSLRDRSPDEQYF	TGTGCCAGCAGCCTTCGGGACAGGTCCCCTGACGAGCAGTACTTC
13	TRBV24-1	TRBJ1-1	.	.	CATRRTTNTEAFF	TGTGCCACCAGAAGGACAACTAACACTGAAGCTTTCTTT
12	TRBV7-9	TRBJ2-7	.	.	CASSSAGNEQYF	TGTGCCAGCAGCTCCGCAGGGAACGAGCAGTACTTC
15	TRBV27	TRBJ2-6	few	.	CASKWSVAGANVLTF	TGTGCCAGCAAGTGGTCCGTTGCTGGGGCCAACGTCCTGACTTTC
16	TRBV7-2	TRBJ2-7	.	TRBD1	CASSPDGTGSSYEQYF	TGTGCCAGCAGCCCAGATGGGACAGGGAGCTCCTACGAGCAGTACTTC
16	TRBV20-1	TRBJ2-2	.	TRBD2	CSASLAGGPRGGELFF	TGCAGTGCTAGTCTTGCGGGGGGGCCAAGAGGCGGGGAGCTGTTTTTT
15	TRBV2	TRBJ2-7	.	.	CASSDHFGTGYEQYF	TGTGCCAGCAGTGATCATTTTGGTACGGGCTACGAGCAGTACTTC
16	TRBV5-1	TRBJ1-4	.	.	CASSLGPTGTNEKLFF	TGCGCCAGCAGCTTGGGGCCGACGGGTACTAATGAAAAACTGTTTTTT
11	TRBV20-1	TRBJ1-2	.	.	CSAVQAYGYTF	TGCAGTGCAGTACAGGCCTATGGCTACACCTTC
12	TRBV6-5	TRBJ2-1	once	.	CTSRLPGNEQFF	TGTACCAGCAGGCTACCGGGTAATGAGCAGTTCTTC
14	TRBV2	TRBJ2-1	few	TRBD1	CASSPRTGANEQFF	TGTGCCAGCAGTCCCCGGACAGGAGCTAATGAGCAGTTCTTC
13	TRBV5-5	TRBJ2-7	.	.	CASSFGVNYEQYF	TGTGCCAGCAGCTTTGGAGTAAACTACGAGCAGTACTTC
13	TRBV6-1	TRBJ2-5	few	.	CASNGQPQETQYF	TGTGCCAGCAATGGACAACCCCAAGAGACCCAGTACTTC
15	TRBV11-2	TRBJ2-5	.	TRBD2	CASRLTSGGSETQYF	TGTGCCAGCAGGTTGACTAGCGGGGGGTCGGAGACCCAGTACTTC
17	TRBV6-2/TRBV6-3	TRBJ2-5	.	.	CASSFTGLSLWGETQYF	TGTGCCAGCAGTTTTACGGGACTCTCACTTTGGGGGGAGACCCAGTACTTC